The entry below describes one T cell receptor beta chain. Its specificity is unknown. These data come from a study of memory CD4+ T cells and cytomegalovirus serostatus. Clones were read by immunoSEQ multiplex PCR, and TCRdb kept only the in-frame ones, dropping some. This sample has about 56,000 clones; 70% to 80% occur once, and the top ten carry 2% to 3%. Findings and caveats of the study: Median bootstrapped AUC for CMV status was approximately 0.95 originally, less than 0.92 US-trained. Suggested: most of the CMV-linked TCR signature lies in CD4+ memory cells. CD4+ memory repertoires contained about 40% of the roughly 150 reported CMV TCRbeta sequences.

Single viable CD3+CD4+CD8-CD45RO+ cells were sorted as the memory CD4+ T cells. Positive selection with CD4 microbeads enriched total CD4+ T cells. Per the germline V gene, CDR1 is MDHEN and CDR2 is SYDVKM. The V gene end was trimmed by 1 base and the J gene end by 12 bases; junction bases not matched to a gene: 9. CDR3 length: 16 residues. This chain connects TRBV28 to TRBJ2-1, with 13 positions matching TRBD2. Sequences were obtained from memory CD4+ T cells from blood. The TCR sequence derives from an adult in good health and CMV-seropositive. DNA of the CDR3: TGTGCCAGCAGTTTATTTGGGACTAGCGGGGCTAGTCGGCAGTTCTTC. Translating it yields CASSLFGTSGASRQFF.